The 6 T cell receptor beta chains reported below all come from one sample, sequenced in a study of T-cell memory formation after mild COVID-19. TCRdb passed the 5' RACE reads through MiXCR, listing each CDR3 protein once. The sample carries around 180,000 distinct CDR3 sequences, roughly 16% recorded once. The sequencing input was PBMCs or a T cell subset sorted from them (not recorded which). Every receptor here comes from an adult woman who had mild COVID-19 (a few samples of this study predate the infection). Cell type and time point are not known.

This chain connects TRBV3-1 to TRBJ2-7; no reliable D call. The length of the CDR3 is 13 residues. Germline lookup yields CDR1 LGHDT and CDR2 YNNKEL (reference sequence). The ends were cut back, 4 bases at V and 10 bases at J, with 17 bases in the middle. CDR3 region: CASSRSGPGDQYF. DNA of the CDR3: TGTGCCAGCAGCCGGAGTGGGCCTGGCGATCAGTACTTC.

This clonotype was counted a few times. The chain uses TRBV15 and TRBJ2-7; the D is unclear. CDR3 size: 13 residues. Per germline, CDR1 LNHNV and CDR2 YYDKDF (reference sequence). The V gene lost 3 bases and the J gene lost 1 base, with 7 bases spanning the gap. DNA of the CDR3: TGTGCCACCAGCAGTAGGTCATCCTACGAGCAGTACTTC. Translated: CATSSRSSYEQYF.

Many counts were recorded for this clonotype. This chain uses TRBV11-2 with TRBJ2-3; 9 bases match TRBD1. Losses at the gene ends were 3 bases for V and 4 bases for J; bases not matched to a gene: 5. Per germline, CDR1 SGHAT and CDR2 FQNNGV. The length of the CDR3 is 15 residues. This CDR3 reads CASSFPGQGADTQYF. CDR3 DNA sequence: TGTGCCAGCAGCTTTCCGGGACAGGGAGCAGATACGCAGTATTTT. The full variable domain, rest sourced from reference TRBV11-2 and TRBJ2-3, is EAGVAQSPRYKIIEKRQSVAFWCNPISGHATLYWYQQILGQGPKLLIQFQNNGVVDDSQLPKDRFSAERLKGVDSTLKIQPAKLEDSAVYLCASSFPGQGADTQYFGPGTRLTVL.

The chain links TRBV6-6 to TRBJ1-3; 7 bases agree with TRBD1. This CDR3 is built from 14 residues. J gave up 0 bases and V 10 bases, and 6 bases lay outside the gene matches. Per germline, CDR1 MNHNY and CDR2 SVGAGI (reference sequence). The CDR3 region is CATQTGNSGNTIYF. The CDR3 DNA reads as TGTGCCACCCAGACAGGGAACTCTGGAAACACCATATATTTT.

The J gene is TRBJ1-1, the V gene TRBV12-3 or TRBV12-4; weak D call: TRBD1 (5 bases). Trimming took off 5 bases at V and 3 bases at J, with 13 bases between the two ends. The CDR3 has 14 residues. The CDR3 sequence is CASSRRGRDTEAFF. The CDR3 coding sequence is TGTGCCAGCAGTCGTAGGGGCCGGGACACTGAAGCTTTCTTT.

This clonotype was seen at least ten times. The CDR3 sequence: CASSLTSGPGGGTQYF. Here the CDR3 DNA reads TGTGCCAGCAGTTTGACTAGCGGGCCCGGCGGTGGGACCCAGTACTTC. This sequence joins TRBV12-3 or TRBV12-4 and TRBJ2-5, with 10 nucleotides matching TRBD2. The CDR3 has 16 amino acids. Unmatched junction bases numbered 11, after V lost 3 bases and J lost 7 bases.